Listed here is a single T cell receptor beta chain. As yet, its antigen is unknown. At one end the junction does not follow the germline gene, possibly because of a read error. The germline CDR1 and CDR2 sequences are KGHSH and LQKENI. The CDR3 length is 16 residues. The PCR ran on 60 Vbeta and 13 Jbeta primers. The assay was immunoSEQ multiplex PCR, and TCRdb's table has in-frame clones only and misses some. This sample yields roughly 160,000 clones, of which over 80% are seen a single time; 2.3% belongs to the top ten. The sample originates from a study of cytomegalovirus exposure and HLA in healthy donors. Study observations and caveats: In a later analysis, TCR beta V- and J-gene trimming showed a link to a missense DCLRE1C variant. Available immune exposure information was restricted to CMV serostatus only. A list of around 160 TCR beta chains associated with cytomegalovirus was given.

The sample was PBMCs. The V gene is TRBV18, the J gene TRBJ2-1, with TRBD2 identical over 12 bases. The source of this sequence is a male donor in good health and CMV-seronegative. Here the CDR3 DNA reads TGTGCCAGCTCCCCACTAGCGGGGGGATCCTACAATGAGCAGTTCTTC. Translation gives CASSPLAGGSYNEQFF.